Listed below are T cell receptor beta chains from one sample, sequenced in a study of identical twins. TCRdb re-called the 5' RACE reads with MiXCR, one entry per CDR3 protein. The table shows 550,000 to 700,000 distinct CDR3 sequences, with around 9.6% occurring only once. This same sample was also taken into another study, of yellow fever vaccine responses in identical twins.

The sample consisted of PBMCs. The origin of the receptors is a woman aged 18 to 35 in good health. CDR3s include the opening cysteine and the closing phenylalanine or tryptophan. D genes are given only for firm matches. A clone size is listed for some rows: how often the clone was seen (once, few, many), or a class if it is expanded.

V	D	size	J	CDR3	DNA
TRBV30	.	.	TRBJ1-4	CAWSVSKNEKLFF	TGTGCCTGGAGTGTATCCAAAAATGAAAAACTGTTTTTT
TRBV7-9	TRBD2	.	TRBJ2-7	CASSLQGLASYEQYF	TGTGCCAGCAGCTTGCAGGGACTAGCGTCTTACGAGCAGTACTTC
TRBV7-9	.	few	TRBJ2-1	CASSPPGGHRQFF	TGTGCCAGCAGCCCACCGGGGGGACACCGGCAGTTCTTC
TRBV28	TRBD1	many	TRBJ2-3	CASSLDRVGTDTQYF	TGTGCCAGCAGTTTAGACAGGGTGGGCACAGATACGCAGTATTTT
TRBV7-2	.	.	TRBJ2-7	CASSLNALLNYEQYF	TGTGCCAGCAGCTTAAACGCTTTGTTGAACTACGAGCAGTACTTC
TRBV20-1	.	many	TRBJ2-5	CSANKLGGAKETQYF	TGCAGTGCTAATAAGCTTGGGGGGGCCAAAGAGACCCAGTACTTC
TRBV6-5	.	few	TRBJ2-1	CAGAGEQFF	TGTGCCGGAGCGGGTGAGCAGTTCTTC
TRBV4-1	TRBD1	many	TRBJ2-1	CASSQAYTGATSYNEQFF	TGCGCCAGCAGCCAAGCCTACACAGGGGCTACATCCTACAATGAGCAGTTCTTC
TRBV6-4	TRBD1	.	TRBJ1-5	CASSDSGTTGQGINQPQHF	TGTGCCAGCAGTGACTCGGGTACAACCGGACAGGGAATCAATCAGCCCCAGCATTTT
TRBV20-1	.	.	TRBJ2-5	CSARAIHSPQETQYF	TGCAGTGCTAGAGCTATTCATAGCCCACAAGAGACCCAGTACTTC
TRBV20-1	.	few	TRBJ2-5	CSAGEVGETQYF	TGCAGTGCGGGCGAGGTTGGAGAGACCCAGTACTTC
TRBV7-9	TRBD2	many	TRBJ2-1	CASRLAGGSNEQFF	TGTGCCAGCAGACTAGCGGGAGGGAGCAATGAGCAGTTCTTC
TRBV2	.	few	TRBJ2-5	CASSVLTRSGETQYF	TGTGCCAGCAGTGTCCTAACTAGATCCGGAGAGACCCAGTACTTC
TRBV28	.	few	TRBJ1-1	CAITRVGTEAFF	TGTGCCATCACGCGGGTGGGCACTGAAGCTTTCTTT
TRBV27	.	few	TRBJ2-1	CASSLSAGPQRIYNEQFF	TGTGCCAGCAGTTTATCCGCAGGACCACAAAGGATCTACAATGAGCAGTTCTTC
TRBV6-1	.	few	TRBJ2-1	CASATQLAGPYNEQFF	TGTGCCAGCGCCACACAGCTGGCGGGACCCTACAATGAGCAGTTCTTC
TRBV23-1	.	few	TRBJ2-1	CASSQSVRFPNNEQFF	TGCGCCAGCAGTCAATCTGTCAGGTTTCCTAACAATGAGCAGTTCTTC
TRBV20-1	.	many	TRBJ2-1	CSAASRFDNEQFF	TGCAGTGCTGCTAGCCGGTTTGACAATGAGCAGTTCTTC
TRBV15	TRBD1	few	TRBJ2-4	CATSREKGQGLPAKNIQYF	TGTGCCACCAGCAGAGAGAAGGGACAGGGTCTACCCGCCAAAAACATTCAGTACTTC
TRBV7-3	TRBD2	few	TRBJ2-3	CASSLLRLAGGSKFADTQYF	TGTGCCAGCAGCTTACTACGACTAGCGGGGGGTTCTAAGTTCGCTGATACGCAGTATTTT
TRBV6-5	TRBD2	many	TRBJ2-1	CASSYFKTSGDYNEQFF	TGTGCCAGCAGTTACTTTAAGACTAGCGGAGACTACAATGAGCAGTTCTTC
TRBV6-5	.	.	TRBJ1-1	CASSRDGEAFF	TGTGCCAGCAGCCGGGACGGAGAAGCTTTCTTT
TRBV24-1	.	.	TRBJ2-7	CATSGGGRSYEQYF	TGTGCCACCAGTGGGGGGGGCCGGTCCTACGAGCAGTACTTC
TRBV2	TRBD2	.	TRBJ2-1	CASSEYGTSGRVYNEQFF	TGTGCCAGCAGTGAATACGGGACTAGCGGGAGGGTCTACAATGAGCAGTTCTTC
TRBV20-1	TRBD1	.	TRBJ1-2	CSAIPTGTYGYTF	TGCAGTGCCATACCGACAGGGACCTATGGCTACACCTTC
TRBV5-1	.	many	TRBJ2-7	CASSFQGTYEQYF	TGCGCCAGCAGTTTCCAGGGTACCTACGAGCAGTACTTC